Reported below is one T cell receptor (beta chain). This specimen belongs to a study of blood T cell repertoires in COVID-19. Across the study: Sites across the United States, Italy and Spain contributed samples from acute and convalescent COVID-19. T cells, B-cell-depleted T cells, or PBMCs provided the cDNA or gDNA that served as material.

Data came from immunoSEQ multiplex PCR; TCRdb stores just in-frame clones and leaves some out. The sample contains about 190,000 clones, 79% of which appear only once. The CDR3 contains 16 residues. Trimming took off 0 bases at V and 0 bases at J, with 11 bases between the two ends. Germline V gene data show CDR1 as LNHNV and CDR2 as YYDKDF (reference sequence). The origin of this receptor is a man aged 55 to 69 with active or convalescent COVID-19. The chain has TRBV15 and TRBJ1-1, with unresolved D. Sequencing input: peripheral blood. CDR3 sequence: CATSRDSQYVNTEAFF. The CDR3 DNA is TGTGCCACCAGCAGAGATTCGCAGTATGTGAACACTGAAGCTTTCTTT. Full variable domain (outside the CDR3, taken from reference TRBV15 and TRBJ1-1): DAMVIQNPRYQVTQFGKPVTLSCSQTLNHNVMYWYQQKSSQAPKLLFHYYDKDFNNEADTPDNFQSRRPNTSFCFLDIRSPGLGDTAMYLCATSRDSQYVNTEAFFGQGTRLTVV.